Listed below are T cell receptor beta chains from one sample, sequenced in a study of long-term antiretroviral therapy in people with HIV. Produced via immunoSEQ multiplex PCR; TCRdb's table is partial and in-frame only. Of around 7,300 clones detected, about 76% appear once; the ten largest clones hold approximately 16%. The material was unsorted PBMCs, obtained approximately 0.9 years before starting antiretroviral therapy. The receptors derive from a man aged 35 to 55 with HIV. The CDR3 runs from the conserved cysteine through the conserved F or W. Fields, in order: D gene, J gene, clone size, V gene, CDR3 protein, CDR3 DNA. D genes are given only for firm matches. Only some rows state a clone size, as once, few, many or a class for expanded clones.

TRBD1,TRBJ2-7,NA,TRBV4-1,CASSQGPGTGGLEQYF,TGCGCCAGCAGCCAAGGGCCCGGGACAGGGGGCCTCGAGCAGTACTTC
TRBD1,TRBJ1-1,NA,TRBV5-1,CASSLGQGSTEAFF,TGCGCCAGCAGCTTGGGACAGGGGAGCACTGAAGCTTTCTTT
NA,TRBJ2-7,NA,TRBV5-4,CASSAGRSEQYF,TGTGCCAGCAGCGCCGGACGTAGCGAGCAGTACTTC
NA,TRBJ2-6,NA,TRBV7-2,CASSFRPGSGANVLTF,TGTGCCAGCAGCTTTCGGCCCGGTTCTGGGGCCAACGTCCTGACTTTC
NA,TRBJ1-1,NA,TRBV6-5,CASSYSGAAYTEAFF,TGTGCCAGCAGTTACTCGGGGGCCGCCTACACTGAAGCTTTCTTT
TRBD1,TRBJ1-6,NA,TRBV4-1,CASSLGQYNSPLHF,TGCGCCAGCAGCCTGGGACAGTATAATTCACCCCTCCACTTT
NA,TRBJ2-5,NA,TRBV11-3,CASSLGRGRETQYF,TGTGCCAGCAGCTTAGGTCGGGGGCGAGAGACCCAGTACTTC
NA,TRBJ1-2,few,TRBV29-1,CSVGWTGTAEGTF,TGCAGCGTTGGGTGGACCGGGACCGCGGAGGGGACCTTC
TRBD2,TRBJ2-7,once,TRBV5-5,CASRSGGLSYEQYF,TGTGCCAGCAGGTCGGGGGGGCTTTCCTACGAGCAGTACTTC
TRBD2,TRBJ2-7,once,TRBV9,CASSGGTSGGSPYEQYF,TGTGCCAGCAGCGGAGGGACTAGCGGGGGGTCCCCCTACGAGCAGTACTTC
TRBD2,TRBJ2-7,NA,TRBV27,CASGFAGDYTYEQYF,TGTGCCAGCGGCTTCGCTGGGGACTACACCTACGAGCAGTACTTC
NA,TRBJ1-2,NA,TRBV4-1,CASSPGATNYGYTF,TGCGCCAGCAGCCCTGGGGCAACGAACTATGGCTACACCTTC
NA,TRBJ2-7,NA,TRBV5-6,CASSLGRGDEQYF,TGTGCCAGCAGCTTGGGAAGGGGGGACGAGCAGTACTTC
NA,TRBJ1-2,NA,TRBV30,CAWSVVPTNYGYTF,TGTGCCTGGAGTGTGGTCCCGACCAACTATGGCTACACCTTC
NA,TRBJ2-1,NA,TRBV5-6,CASMRDNNEQFF,TGTGCCAGCATGCGAGATAACAATGAGCAGTTCTTC
NA,TRBJ2-5,NA,TRBV11-2,CASSFSEETQYF,TGTGCCAGCAGCTTTTCCGAAGAGACCCAGTACTTC
NA,TRBJ2-3,NA,TRBV5-1,CASMEGAGTDTQYF,TGCGCCAGCATGGAGGGGGCCGGTACAGATACGCAGTATTTT
NA,TRBJ2-7,NA,TRBV7-9,CASSSKRGTSYEQYF,TGTGCCAGCAGCTCGAAGAGGGGAACCTCCTACGAGCAGTACTTC
NA,TRBJ2-7,NA,TRBV4-1,CASSQDREQSSYEQYF,TGCGCCAGCAGCCAAGATAGGGAACAGAGCTCCTACGAGCAGTACTTC
TRBD2,TRBJ2-7,medium-sized,TRBV6-6,CASSTGLAVGQYF,TGTGCCAGCAGCACGGGACTAGCGGTTGGGCAGTACTTC
NA,TRBJ1-2,NA,TRBV19,CASSFQDGNYGYTF,TGTGCCAGTAGTTTTCAGGACGGAAACTATGGCTACACCTTC
NA,TRBJ1-2,NA,TRBV10-3,CAGRGSENYGYTF,TGTGCCGGAAGGGGGAGCGAAAACTATGGCTACACCTTC
TRBD2,TRBJ2-3,NA,TRBV6-6,CASSYTSGGSTDTQYF,TGTGCCAGCAGTTACACTAGCGGGGGTAGCACAGATACGCAGTATTTT
NA,TRBJ2-7,NA,TRBV29-1,CSVVLGLFYEQYF,TGCAGCGTCGTCCTAGGGCTCTTCTACGAGCAGTACTTC
TRBD1,TRBJ2-2,NA,TRBV11-2,CASSLDRGRGGELFF,TGTGCCAGCAGCCTAGACAGGGGGCGCGGCGGGGAGCTGTTTTTT
NA,TRBJ1-6,NA,TRBV19,CASSMVQGGNSPLHF,TGTGCCAGTAGTATGGTGCAGGGAGGTAATTCACCCCTCCACTTT
NA,TRBJ1-2,NA,TRBV5-4,CASSPVDGGHGYTF,TGTGCCAGCAGCCCAGTGGACGGCGGCCATGGCTACACCTTC
NA,TRBJ2-1,medium-sized,TRBV27,CATRVGAETYNEQFF,TGTGCCACCAGGGTGGGGGCCGAAACCTACAATGAGCAGTTCTTC
TRBD1,TRBJ1-2,NA,TRBV14,CASSQGRDRGNYGYTF,TGTGCCAGCAGCCAAGGCCGGGACAGGGGGAACTATGGCTACACCTTC
NA,TRBJ1-3,NA,TRBV25-1,CASSEWGVSGNTIYF,TGTGCCAGCAGTGAATGGGGGGTCTCTGGAAACACCATATATTTT
NA,TRBJ2-1,few,TRBV5-1,CASSSRAVNNEQFF,TGCGCCAGCAGCTCCCGGGCCGTAAACAATGAGCAGTTCTTC
NA,TRBJ2-3,NA,TRBV11-3,CASSFGGANTDTQYF,TGTGCCAGCAGCTTTGGGGGGGCGAACACAGATACGCAGTATTTT
TRBD2,TRBJ2-4,large,TRBV4-1,CASSQDGGAAKNIQYF,TGCGCCAGCAGCCAAGACGGGGGGGCAGCCAAAAACATTCAGTACTTC
NA,TRBJ1-3,NA,TRBV14,CASSQARSLGNTIYF,TGTGCCAGCAGCCAAGCACGGAGCCTTGGAAACACCATATATTTT
NA,TRBJ2-5,NA,TRBV5-6,CASSRWEETQYF,TGTGCCAGCAGCCGATGGGAAGAGACCCAGTACTTC
NA,TRBJ2-7,medium-sized,TRBV5-1,CASSLLFGHLRYEQYF,TGCGCCAGCAGCCTCCTCTTCGGACACCTCCGATACGAGCAGTACTTC
TRBD2,TRBJ2-1,few,TRBV19,CASSITGGSYNEQFF,TGTGCCAGTAGTATAACGGGGGGCTCCTACAATGAGCAGTTCTTC
NA,TRBJ1-2,once,TRBV6-6,CASSFIGVYGYTF,TGTGCCAGCAGTTTCATTGGGGTCTATGGCTACACCTTC
NA,TRBJ1-2,NA,TRBV27,CASSLYAGPYGYTF,TGTGCCAGCAGTTTATATGCAGGGCCCTATGGCTACACCTTC
NA,TRBJ1-2,NA,TRBV4-3,CASSQEPGSGSGYTF,TGCGCCAGCAGCCAAGAGCCAGGGAGCGGTTCTGGCTACACCTTC
NA,TRBJ2-7,NA,TRBV6-5,CASSPRMEQYF,TGTGCCAGCAGCCCGAGGATGGAGCAGTACTTC